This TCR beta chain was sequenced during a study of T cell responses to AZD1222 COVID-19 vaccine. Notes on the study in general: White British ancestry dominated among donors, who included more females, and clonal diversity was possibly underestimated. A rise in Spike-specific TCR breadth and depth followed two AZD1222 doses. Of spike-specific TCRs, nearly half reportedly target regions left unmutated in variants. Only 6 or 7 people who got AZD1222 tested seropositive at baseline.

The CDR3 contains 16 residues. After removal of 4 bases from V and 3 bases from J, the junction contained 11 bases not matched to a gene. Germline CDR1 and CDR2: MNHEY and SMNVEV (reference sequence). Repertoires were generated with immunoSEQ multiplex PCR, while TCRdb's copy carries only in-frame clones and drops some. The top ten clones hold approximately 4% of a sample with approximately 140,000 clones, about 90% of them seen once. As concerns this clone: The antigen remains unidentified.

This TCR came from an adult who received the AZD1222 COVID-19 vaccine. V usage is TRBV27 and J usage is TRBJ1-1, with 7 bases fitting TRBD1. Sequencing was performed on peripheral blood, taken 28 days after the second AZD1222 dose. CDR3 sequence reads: CASSSNRVQGYTEAFF. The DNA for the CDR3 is TGTGCCAGCAGTTCCAATCGGGTACAGGGGTACACTGAAGCTTTCTTT.